The rows below give T cell receptor beta chains drawn from one sample of a study of T cells in localized non-small cell lung cancer. Some clones are missing from TCRdb's copy, which holds only in-frame ones; the method was immunoSEQ multiplex PCR. There are roughly 40,000 clones in the sample; 81% occur only once, and roughly 6.6% lies in the top ten. The sequenced sample was peripheral blood mononuclear cells, obtained before any cancer treatment. Every receptor here comes from an older male donor with stage II lung adenocarcinoma. Each CDR3 is given with its conserved first and last residue. The order of the fields is clone size, D gene, V gene, J gene, CDR3 DNA, CDR3 protein. D genes are given only for firm matches. The listing skips clone size in some rows; elsewhere it reads once, few, many or a size class.

abundance: -; d_gene: TRBD2; v_gene: TRBV11-3; j_gene: TRBJ2-1; CDR3nt: TGTGCCAGCAGCTCCTATCGGGGGGGCAATGAGCAGTTCTTC; CDR3aa: CASSSYRGGNEQFF
abundance: once; d_gene: -; v_gene: TRBV7-9; j_gene: TRBJ1-2; CDR3nt: TGTGCCAGCAGCCGGGTCGGAGCTAACTATGGCTACACCTTC; CDR3aa: CASSRVGANYGYTF
abundance: -; d_gene: -; v_gene: TRBV5-1; j_gene: TRBJ1-1; CDR3nt: TGCGCCAGCAGCCCCGGGGCAGTGGACACTGAAGCTTTCTTT; CDR3aa: CASSPGAVDTEAFF
abundance: -; d_gene: TRBD2; v_gene: TRBV19; j_gene: TRBJ2-1; CDR3nt: TGTGCCAGTAGTACTAGCGGGAGGGCCTGGGGGAATGAGCAGTTCTTC; CDR3aa: CASSTSGRAWGNEQFF
abundance: -; d_gene: -; v_gene: TRBV6-1; j_gene: TRBJ1-1; CDR3nt: TGTGCCAGCAGGCGTACTACTGAAGCTTTCTTT; CDR3aa: CASRRTTEAFF
abundance: -; d_gene: -; v_gene: TRBV7-2; j_gene: TRBJ1-2; CDR3nt: TGTGCCAGCAGCTCCGACCCATCGGAGGCATATGGCTACACCTTC; CDR3aa: CASSSDPSEAYGYTF
abundance: few; d_gene: -; v_gene: TRBV4-3; j_gene: TRBJ2-5; CDR3nt: TGCGCCAGCAGCCAAGATCGAGGAGTGGGCTCCCAAGAGACCCAGTACTTC; CDR3aa: CASSQDRGVGSQETQYF
abundance: -; d_gene: -; v_gene: TRBV7-9; j_gene: TRBJ1-2; CDR3nt: TGTGCCAGCAGCCATGAAACCCGGGGCTATGGCTACACCTTC; CDR3aa: CASSHETRGYGYTF
abundance: -; d_gene: TRBD1; v_gene: TRBV4-1; j_gene: TRBJ2-7; CDR3nt: TGCGCCAGCAGCCACTATTTTGGGTTGGACAGGGCGAGCTCCTACGAGCAGTACTTC; CDR3aa: CASSHYFGLDRASSYEQYF
abundance: few; d_gene: -; v_gene: TRBV30; j_gene: TRBJ1-5; CDR3nt: TGTGCCTGGAGTAGGGAGACAGACAATCAGCCCCAGCATTTT; CDR3aa: CAWSRETDNQPQHF
abundance: -; d_gene: -; v_gene: TRBV19; j_gene: TRBJ1-2; CDR3nt: TGTGCCAGTAGTGAGCAGGGCCCTAACTATGGCTACACCTTC; CDR3aa: CASSEQGPNYGYTF
abundance: -; d_gene: TRBD1; v_gene: TRBV7-2; j_gene: TRBJ1-4; CDR3nt: TGTGCCAGCAGCTTGGCGTCCAAGGGACAGGAAAAACTGTTTTTT; CDR3aa: CASSLASKGQEKLFF
abundance: -; d_gene: TRBD1; v_gene: TRBV28; j_gene: TRBJ1-2; CDR3nt: TGTGCCAGCAGTGAGACAGGGGGTCGTTACACCAACTATGGCTACACCTTC; CDR3aa: CASSETGGRYTNYGYTF
abundance: -; d_gene: -; v_gene: TRBV7-3; j_gene: TRBJ2-7; CDR3nt: TGTGCCAGCAGCTTTAGGGGGGGCTACGAGCAGTACTTC; CDR3aa: CASSFRGGYEQYF
abundance: -; d_gene: -; v_gene: TRBV2; j_gene: TRBJ1-1; CDR3nt: TGTGCCAGCAGTCTCTCAGGGTCCGGGAACACTGAAGCTTTCTTT; CDR3aa: CASSLSGSGNTEAFF
abundance: -; d_gene: -; v_gene: TRBV7-2; j_gene: TRBJ1-2; CDR3nt: TGTGCCAGCAGCTTAGGAACAGGGTTGGCCTATGGCTACACCTTC; CDR3aa: CASSLGTGLAYGYTF
abundance: -; d_gene: TRBD1; v_gene: TRBV19; j_gene: TRBJ1-4; CDR3nt: TGTGCCAGTTCGGGACAGCTTAATGAAAAACTGTTTTTT; CDR3aa: CASSGQLNEKLFF
abundance: -; d_gene: TRBD1; v_gene: TRBV29-1; j_gene: TRBJ2-5; CDR3nt: TGCAGCGTTGAAACCAGGGGGCGGACGGAGACCCAGTACTTC; CDR3aa: CSVETRGRTETQYF
abundance: few; d_gene: TRBD2; v_gene: TRBV5-1; j_gene: TRBJ2-5; CDR3nt: TGCGCCAGCAGCCCCAGACTAGCGGGGGGAGCCAGAGAGACCCAGTACTTC; CDR3aa: CASSPRLAGGARETQYF
abundance: -; d_gene: TRBD1; v_gene: TRBV4-2; j_gene: TRBJ2-1; CDR3nt: TGTGCCAGCAGCCTTCAGGACAGGGGCTACAATGAGCAGTTCTTC; CDR3aa: CASSLQDRGYNEQFF
abundance: -; d_gene: TRBD2; v_gene: TRBV27; j_gene: TRBJ2-1; CDR3nt: TGTGCCAGCAGCTCCGGGACTAGCGGGAGCAATGAGCAGTTCTTC; CDR3aa: CASSSGTSGSNEQFF
abundance: -; d_gene: TRBD1; v_gene: TRBV19; j_gene: TRBJ1-2; CDR3nt: TGTGCCAGTAGTATTGGAGGGGCAGGGGGCGCTTATGGCTACACCTTC; CDR3aa: CASSIGGAGGAYGYTF
abundance: -; d_gene: -; v_gene: TRBV11-2; j_gene: TRBJ2-7; CDR3nt: TGTGCCAGCAGCTTATCCGCAGACTACGAGCAGTACTTC; CDR3aa: CASSLSADYEQYF
abundance: once; d_gene: -; v_gene: TRBV28; j_gene: TRBJ1-1; CDR3nt: TGTGTGTCGAGAAGGGGGAACACTGAAGCTTTCTTT; CDR3aa: CVSRRGNTEAFF
abundance: -; d_gene: TRBD2; v_gene: TRBV29-1; j_gene: TRBJ2-7; CDR3nt: TGCAGCGTTGAAGCAACTAGCGGGACGGATGAGCAGTACTTC; CDR3aa: CSVEATSGTDEQYF
abundance: -; d_gene: -; v_gene: TRBV29-1; j_gene: TRBJ2-3; CDR3nt: TGCAGCGTTGAAGGTCGGGAGAGGACAGATACGCAGTATTTT; CDR3aa: CSVEGRERTDTQYF
abundance: -; d_gene: -; v_gene: TRBV14; j_gene: TRBJ2-5; CDR3nt: TGTGCCAGCAGCGAGGGGGAGACCCAGTACTTC; CDR3aa: CASSEGETQYF
abundance: few; d_gene: -; v_gene: TRBV5-1; j_gene: TRBJ1-1; CDR3nt: TGCGCCAGCGGGCCGGGTTTTGGGGCCCCATTGGCTGAAGCTTTCTTT; CDR3aa: CASGPGFGAPLAEAFF
abundance: -; d_gene: -; v_gene: TRBV19; j_gene: TRBJ1-5; CDR3nt: TGTGCCAGTAGGGCCCTCCTCAATCAGCCCCAGCATTTT; CDR3aa: CASRALLNQPQHF
abundance: -; d_gene: -; v_gene: TRBV5-8; j_gene: TRBJ2-7; CDR3nt: TGTGCCAGCAGTTCCGGACAGTATCTCTCCTACGAGCAGTACTTC; CDR3aa: CASSSGQYLSYEQYF
abundance: -; d_gene: TRBD1; v_gene: TRBV6-5; j_gene: TRBJ1-4; CDR3nt: TGTGCCAGCAGCCGCGGACAGGGGGCTGAAAAACTGTTTTTT; CDR3aa: CASSRGQGAEKLFF
abundance: -; d_gene: TRBD2; v_gene: TRBV2; j_gene: TRBJ2-5; CDR3nt: TGTGCCAGCAAAGGACTAGCGGGAGACGGGACCCAGTACTTC; CDR3aa: CASKGLAGDGTQYF
abundance: -; d_gene: -; v_gene: TRBV11-1; j_gene: TRBJ2-7; CDR3nt: TGTGCCAGCGCCCCCTGGGTCGGCGCCTCCTACGAGCAGTACTTC; CDR3aa: CASAPWVGASYEQYF
abundance: once; d_gene: TRBD1; v_gene: TRBV6-6; j_gene: TRBJ1-2; CDR3nt: TGTGCCAGCAGTCCGGACAGGGCAGGGCCCTATGGCTACACCTTC; CDR3aa: CASSPDRAGPYGYTF
abundance: -; d_gene: -; v_gene: TRBV7-2; j_gene: TRBJ2-3; CDR3nt: TGTGCCAGCAGCCATTATACGCAGTATTTT; CDR3aa: CASSHYTQYF
abundance: -; d_gene: TRBD1; v_gene: TRBV7-2; j_gene: TRBJ1-3; CDR3nt: TGTGCCAGCAGCCAGGGGTGGGGACAGGGCGGAGGAAACACCATATATTTT; CDR3aa: CASSQGWGQGGGNTIYF
abundance: -; d_gene: TRBD1; v_gene: TRBV5-1; j_gene: TRBJ2-5; CDR3nt: TGCGCCAGCAGCCCGTCCGGGACAGGGATGGAGACCCAGTACTTC; CDR3aa: CASSPSGTGMETQYF
abundance: few; d_gene: TRBD1; v_gene: TRBV28; j_gene: TRBJ1-2; CDR3nt: TGTGCCAGCAGCCTCCAGGGGGGGGATAGTGGCTACACCTTC; CDR3aa: CASSLQGGDSGYTF
abundance: -; d_gene: -; v_gene: TRBV5-1; j_gene: TRBJ2-3; CDR3nt: TGCGCCAGCAGCCCCATCCCGTCGGGACATTCGGATACGCAGTATTTT; CDR3aa: CASSPIPSGHSDTQYF
abundance: -; d_gene: -; v_gene: TRBV27; j_gene: TRBJ2-7; CDR3nt: TGTGCCAGCAGAATAGGGAGGACTCCTACCTACGAGCAGTACTTC; CDR3aa: CASRIGRTPTYEQYF
abundance: -; d_gene: -; v_gene: TRBV11-3; j_gene: TRBJ2-2; CDR3nt: TGTGCCAGCAGCTTAGATGGGGTAGCCGGGGAGCTGTTTTTT; CDR3aa: CASSLDGVAGELFF
abundance: -; d_gene: -; v_gene: TRBV7-2; j_gene: TRBJ1-1; CDR3nt: TGTGCCAGCAGCTTAGCGCAGGGAGTGGACACTGAAGCTTTCTTT; CDR3aa: CASSLAQGVDTEAFF
abundance: -; d_gene: -; v_gene: TRBV6-1; j_gene: TRBJ1-4; CDR3nt: TGTGCCAGCAGTCCGGCCCCCGGCCGTAAACTGTTTTTT; CDR3aa: CASSPAPGRKLFF
abundance: -; d_gene: TRBD1; v_gene: TRBV5-4; j_gene: TRBJ2-2; CDR3nt: TGTGCCAGCAGCACGACAGGGAGCGGCACCGGGGAGCTGTTTTTT; CDR3aa: CASSTTGSGTGELFF
abundance: -; d_gene: -; v_gene: TRBV5-4; j_gene: TRBJ2-1; CDR3nt: TGTGCCAGCAGCTTCTACAATGAGCAGTTCTTC; CDR3aa: CASSFYNEQFF
abundance: -; d_gene: -; v_gene: TRBV10-3; j_gene: TRBJ1-1; CDR3nt: TGTGCCATCAGTGAGGCCCCGGGAGGGAACACTGAAGCTTTCTTT; CDR3aa: CAISEAPGGNTEAFF
abundance: medium-sized; d_gene: -; v_gene: TRBV10-3; j_gene: TRBJ2-7; CDR3nt: TGTGCCATCAGTGTAAGCGGATCCTACGAGCAGTACTTC; CDR3aa: CAISVSGSYEQYF